The entry that follows covers one TCR beta chain sequence. What it binds is unknown. This entry belongs to a study of cytomegalovirus exposure and HLA in healthy donors. Study-wide results and limits: Further analysis was carried out later, and it showed several of the most significant clusters appearing linked to common viral pathogens.

The PCR made use of 60 Vbeta and 13 Jbeta primers. The table came from immunoSEQ multiplex PCR; TCRdb's copy has only in-frame clones and leaves some out. Of under 200,000 clones in the sample, roughly 85% were seen once. The CDR3 is 14 amino acids. CDR1 and CDR2 (germline): SGDLS, YYNGEE. V shed 0 bases, J shed 4 bases, and the junction held 1 base outside the gene matches. The gene calls are TRBV9 and TRBJ2-1; 7 nucleotides agree with TRBD2. The sequencing input was PBMCs. The receptor's source is a woman aged 45-60 years in good health and CMV-seronegative. CDR3 region: CASSVDGGYNEQFF. The DNA for the CDR3 is TGTGCCAGCAGCGTAGACGGGGGGTACAATGAGCAGTTCTTC.